This T cell receptor (beta chain) was obtained from a study of cytomegalovirus exposure and HLA in healthy donors. The primer mix had 60 Vbeta and 13 Jbeta primers. Sequenced by immunoSEQ multiplex PCR; TCRdb stores in-frame clones only, minus some. This sample lists under 150,000 clones; its ten largest clones have about 1.6%. Concerning this clone itself: The antigen is unknown.

Overall study findings and caveats: According to the study, around 150 TCR beta chains were cytomegalovirus-associated. One cluster of highly shared sequence variants probably arose as a sequencing artifact.

The clonotype was recovered from a woman between 40 and 50 years old in good health and CMV-seronegative. Sequencing used PBMCs.

This CDR3 reads CASSLSAQETQYF. CDR3 DNA sequence: TGCGCCAGCAGCTTGAGCGCCCAAGAGACCCAGTACTTC. The chain recombines TRBV5-1 with TRBJ2-5; D gene ambiguous. Looked up from germline, CDR1 is SGHRS and CDR2 is YFSETQ. Between the trimmed V and J ends, which lost 1 base and 1 base, there was a span of 5 bases. This CDR3 spans 13 amino acids.